A selection of T cell receptor beta chains follows, all from one sample in a study of shared clonotypes between healthy human individuals. Sequencing was performed with immunoSEQ multiplex PCR; in TCRdb, only in-frame clones are kept and a portion is missing. The repertoire holds some 2,100,000 clones, with about 94% as singletons. The sample was naive CD4+ T cells sorted from blood. These receptors originate from a man younger than 30 in good health. Each CDR3 is given with its conserved first and last residue. D genes are given only for firm matches. Clone sizes are given selectively: once, few, many, or a class where the clone is expanded.

D: .; V: TRBV19; size: once; J: TRBJ2-2; length: 17; DNA: TGTGCCAGTAAGGATGTCAGATCTTCAATAAACACCGGGGAGCTGTTTTTT; CDR3: CASKDVRSSINTGELFF
D: .; V: TRBV6-1; size: .; J: TRBJ1-1; length: 11; DNA: TGTGCCAGCAGTGCCCTCCTGGTTGCTTTCTTT; CDR3: CASSALLVAFF
D: .; V: TRBV27; size: .; J: TRBJ2-3; length: 15; DNA: TGTGCCAGCAGTTTACGAGGGGCTGGCACAGATACGCAGTATTTT; CDR3: CASSLRGAGTDTQYF
D: .; V: TRBV9; size: .; J: TRBJ1-2; length: 15; DNA: TGTGCCAGCAGCGTAGGTACAGTCGGTGTTTATGGCTACACCTTC; CDR3: CASSVGTVGVYGYTF
D: .; V: TRBV9; size: .; J: TRBJ2-2; length: 14; DNA: TGTGCCAGCAGCGTAGGGCAGGGTACCGGGGAGCTGTTTTTT; CDR3: CASSVGQGTGELFF
D: .; V: TRBV30; size: .; J: TRBJ1-5; length: 13; DNA: TGTGCCTGGGGGGGTCAGGAGGGTCAGCCCCAGCATTTT; CDR3: CAWGGQEGQPQHF
D: .; V: TRBV9; size: .; J: TRBJ2-5; length: 11; DNA: TGTGCCCCCAGGGTCCAAGAGACCCAGTACTTC; CDR3: CAPRVQETQYF
D: .; V: TRBV7-2; size: .; J: TRBJ1-4; length: 14; DNA: TGTGCCAGCAGCGATAGGAGGAGTAATGAAAAACTGTTTTTT; CDR3: CASSDRRSNEKLFF
D: TRBD2; V: TRBV6-5; size: once; J: TRBJ2-2; length: 14; DNA: TGTGCCAGCAGGACTAGCGGGAACACCGGGGAGCTGTTTTTT; CDR3: CASRTSGNTGELFF
D: .; V: TRBV5-1; size: once; J: TRBJ2-1; length: 15; DNA: TGCGCCAGCAGCTTGGGGCAGGGAAAAGCCGATGAGCAGTTCTTC; CDR3: CASSLGQGKADEQFF
D: TRBD1; V: TRBV6-1; size: .; J: TRBJ1-1; length: 14; DNA: TGTGCCAGCAGTGCCCGGACAGGGTGGACTGAAGCTTTCTTT; CDR3: CASSARTGWTEAFF
D: TRBD2; V: TRBV30; size: .; J: TRBJ2-4; length: 16; DNA: TGTGCCTGGACCTTTCCCCTAGCGGTAGCCAAAAACATTCAGTACTTC; CDR3: CAWTFPLAVAKNIQYF
D: .; V: TRBV4-3; size: .; J: TRBJ2-3; length: 14; DNA: TGCGCCAGCAGCCAAGAGCAGGCTGCCGATACGCAGTATTTT; CDR3: CASSQEQAADTQYF
D: TRBD1; V: TRBV27; size: .; J: TRBJ2-5; length: 15; DNA: TGTGCCAGCAGGGAACAGGGGCGGGTCCAAGAGACCCAGTACTTC; CDR3: CASREQGRVQETQYF
D: .; V: TRBV28; size: .; J: TRBJ2-7; length: 12; DNA: TGTGCCAGCAGGACGGACCCCCTTGAGCAGTACTTC; CDR3: CASRTDPLEQYF
D: TRBD1; V: TRBV7-3; size: .; J: TRBJ1-1; length: 15; DNA: TGTGCCAGCAGCCCATCCGGGACAGGGCACACTGAAGCTTTCTTT; CDR3: CASSPSGTGHTEAFF
D: TRBD1; V: TRBV28; size: .; J: TRBJ1-5; length: 14; DNA: TGTGCCAGCAGCTACCAAGGACAGGGACAGCCCCAGCATTTT; CDR3: CASSYQGQGQPQHF
D: TRBD1; V: TRBV25-1; size: .; J: TRBJ1-6; length: 16; DNA: TGTGCCAGCAGTGAAACCGGGACAGTCTATAATTCACCCCTCCACTTT; CDR3: CASSETGTVYNSPLHF
D: .; V: TRBV7-2; size: .; J: TRBJ1-5; length: 13; DNA: TGTGCCAGCAGATTAAACGCCAATCAGCCCCAGCATTTT; CDR3: CASRLNANQPQHF
D: .; V: TRBV5-4; size: once; J: TRBJ1-1; length: 15; DNA: TGTGCCAGCACCCTAGAGAGGGCCAGTGGAACTGAAGCTTTCTTT; CDR3: CASTLERASGTEAFF
D: TRBD1; V: TRBV12-5; size: .; J: TRBJ2-3; length: 16; DNA: TGTGCTAGTGGTTTGGCACAGGGGGCTAGCACAGATACGCAGTATTTT; CDR3: CASGLAQGASTDTQYF
D: .; V: TRBV18; size: once; J: TRBJ1-5; length: 14; DNA: TGTGCCAGCTCACCAGGGCAGGTCAATCAGCCCCAGCATTTT; CDR3: CASSPGQVNQPQHF
D: .; V: TRBV5-1; size: .; J: TRBJ2-1; length: 17; DNA: TGCGCCAGCAGCTTGCGTTTAGGGTATAGTCCGAACGATGAGCAGTTCTTC; CDR3: CASSLRLGYSPNDEQFF
D: .; V: TRBV7-9; size: .; J: TRBJ2-7; length: 15; DNA: TGTGCCAGCAGCCCAGAGGACAGGAGGGGCTACGAGCAGTACTTC; CDR3: CASSPEDRRGYEQYF
D: TRBD1; V: TRBV5-1; size: .; J: TRBJ2-7; length: 14; DNA: TGCGCCAGCAGCTTGGGGACAGGGGGCGACGAGCAGTACTTC; CDR3: CASSLGTGGDEQYF
D: .; V: TRBV5-1; size: .; J: TRBJ1-5; length: 15; DNA: TGCGCCAGCAGCTTGGATCTGGCCGGGGGTCAGCCCCAGCATTTT; CDR3: CASSLDLAGGQPQHF
D: TRBD2; V: TRBV7-6; size: .; J: TRBJ2-3; length: 16; DNA: TGTGCCAGCAGCTTAGCGCTTAGCGGGGGGGGAGATACGCAGTATTTT; CDR3: CASSLALSGGGDTQYF
D: .; V: TRBV11-3; size: .; J: TRBJ2-1; length: 15; DNA: TGTGCCAGCAGCTTAGCGCGGGAAGAATACAATGAGCAGTTCTTC; CDR3: CASSLAREEYNEQFF
D: .; V: TRBV5-1; size: few; J: TRBJ1-5; length: 15; DNA: TGCGCCAGCAGCTTGGGTGCCGCTAGCAATCAGCCCCAGCATTTT; CDR3: CASSLGAASNQPQHF
D: .; V: TRBV6-9; size: .; J: TRBJ2-2; length: 17; DNA: TGTGCCAGCACCCTCAAGGTGGCTAGCCTCAACACCGGGGAGCTGTTTTTT; CDR3: CASTLKVASLNTGELFF